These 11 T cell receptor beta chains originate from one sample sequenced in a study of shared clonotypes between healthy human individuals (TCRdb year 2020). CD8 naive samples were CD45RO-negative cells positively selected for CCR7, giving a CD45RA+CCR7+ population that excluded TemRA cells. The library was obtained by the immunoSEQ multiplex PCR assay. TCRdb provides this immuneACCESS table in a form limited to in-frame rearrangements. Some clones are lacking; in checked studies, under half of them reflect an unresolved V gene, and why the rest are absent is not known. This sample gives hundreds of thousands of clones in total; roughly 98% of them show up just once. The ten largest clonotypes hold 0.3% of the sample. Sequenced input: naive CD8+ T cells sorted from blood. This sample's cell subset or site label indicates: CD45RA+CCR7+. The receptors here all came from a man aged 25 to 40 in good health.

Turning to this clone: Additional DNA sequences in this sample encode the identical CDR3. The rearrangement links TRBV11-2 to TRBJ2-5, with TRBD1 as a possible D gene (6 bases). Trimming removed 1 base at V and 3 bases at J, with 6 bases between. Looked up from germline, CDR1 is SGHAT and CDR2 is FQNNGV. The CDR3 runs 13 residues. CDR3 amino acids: CASSLGTEETQYF. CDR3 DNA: TGTGCCAGCAGCTTAGGGACAGAAGAGACCCAGTACTTC. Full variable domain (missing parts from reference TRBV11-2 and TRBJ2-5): EAGVAQSPRYKIIEKRQSVAFWCNPISGHATLYWYQQILGQGPKLLIQFQNNGVVDDSQLPKDRFSAERLKGVDSTLKIQPAKLEDSAVYLCASSLGTEETQYFGPGTRLLVL.

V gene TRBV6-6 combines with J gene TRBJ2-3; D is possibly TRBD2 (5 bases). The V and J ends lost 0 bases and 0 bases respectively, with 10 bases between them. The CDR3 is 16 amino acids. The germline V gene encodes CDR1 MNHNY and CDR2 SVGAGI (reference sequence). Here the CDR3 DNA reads TGTGCCAGCAGTTACTCTAGCGTCTCAAGCACAGATACGCAGTATTTT. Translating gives CASSYSSVSSTDTQYF.

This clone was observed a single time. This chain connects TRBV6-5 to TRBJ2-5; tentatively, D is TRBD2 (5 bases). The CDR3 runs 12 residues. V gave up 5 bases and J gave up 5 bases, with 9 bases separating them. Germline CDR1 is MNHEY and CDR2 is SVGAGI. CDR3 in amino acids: CASSVGEETQYF. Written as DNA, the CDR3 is TGTGCCAGCAGTGTGGGAGAGGAGACCCAGTACTTC.

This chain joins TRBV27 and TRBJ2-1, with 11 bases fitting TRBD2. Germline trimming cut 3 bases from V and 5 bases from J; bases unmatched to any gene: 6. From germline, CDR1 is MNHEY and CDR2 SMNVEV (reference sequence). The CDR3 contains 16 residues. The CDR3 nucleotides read TGTGCCAGCAGTTTCGGGGGACTAGCGGTTAACAATGAGCAGTTCTTC. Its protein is CASSFGGLAVNNEQFF.

In DNA, the CDR3 is TGCGCCAGCATGGGAAACGGGCTCGGGACTAGCGACAATGAGCAGTTCTTC. Translation gives CASMGNGLGTSDNEQFF. The gene calls are TRBV5-1 and TRBJ2-1; 10 bases fit TRBD2. The CDR3 covers 17 residues. V lost 6 bases and J lost 5; bases outside the gene matches: 14. Germline CDR1 and CDR2: SGHRS and YFSETQ.

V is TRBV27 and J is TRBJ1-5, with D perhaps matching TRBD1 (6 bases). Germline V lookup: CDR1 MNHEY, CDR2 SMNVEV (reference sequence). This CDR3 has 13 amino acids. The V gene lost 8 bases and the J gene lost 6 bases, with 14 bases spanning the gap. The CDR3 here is CASGAGTSQPQHF. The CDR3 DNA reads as TGTGCCAGCGGGGCCGGGACATCTCAGCCCCAGCATTTT.

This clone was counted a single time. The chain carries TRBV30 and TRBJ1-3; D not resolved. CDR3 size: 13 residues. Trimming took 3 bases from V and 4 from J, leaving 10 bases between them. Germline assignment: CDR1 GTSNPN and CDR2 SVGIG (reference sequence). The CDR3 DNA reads TGTGCCTGGAGGTGGAGGGCCGGAAACACCATATATTTT. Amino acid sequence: CAWRWRAGNTIYF.

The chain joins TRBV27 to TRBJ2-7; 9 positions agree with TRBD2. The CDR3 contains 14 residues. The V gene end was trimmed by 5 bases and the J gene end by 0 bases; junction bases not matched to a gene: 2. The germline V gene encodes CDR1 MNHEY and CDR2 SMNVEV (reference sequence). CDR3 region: CASSLLAGSYEQYF. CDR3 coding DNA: TGTGCCAGCAGTCTACTAGCGGGCTCCTACGAGCAGTACTTC.

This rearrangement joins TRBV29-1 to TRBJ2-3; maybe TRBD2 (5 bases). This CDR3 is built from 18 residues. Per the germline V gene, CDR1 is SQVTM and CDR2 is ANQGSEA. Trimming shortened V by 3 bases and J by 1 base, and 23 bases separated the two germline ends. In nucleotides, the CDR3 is TGCAGCGTTGATCGAAATTTAATATCTAGCCGGGGCACAGATACGCAGTATTTT. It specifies CSVDRNLISSRGTDTQYF.

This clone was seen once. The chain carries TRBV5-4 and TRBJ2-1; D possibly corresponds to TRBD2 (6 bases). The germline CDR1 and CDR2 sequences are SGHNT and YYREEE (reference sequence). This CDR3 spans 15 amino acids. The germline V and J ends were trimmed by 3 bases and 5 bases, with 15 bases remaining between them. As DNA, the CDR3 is TGTGCCAGCAGCTCCCATGGCGGGGAGCACAATGAGCAGTTCTTC. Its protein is CASSSHGGEHNEQFF.

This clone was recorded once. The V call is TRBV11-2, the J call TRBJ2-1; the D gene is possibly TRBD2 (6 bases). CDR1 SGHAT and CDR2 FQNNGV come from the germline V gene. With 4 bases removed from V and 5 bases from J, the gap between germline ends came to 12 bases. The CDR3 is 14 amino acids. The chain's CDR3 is CASSWGGGNNEQFF. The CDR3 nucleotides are TGTGCCAGCAGCTGGGGAGGAGGGAACAATGAGCAGTTCTTC.